This T cell receptor beta chain was identified during a study of chemoradiotherapy in HPV16-positive cancers. Using immunoSEQ multiplex PCR, the repertoire was profiled, and TCRdb retains in-frame clones only, with some absent. The profile shows fewer than 4,500 clones, 75% to 90% of them singletons. Study outcomes and limitations: The functional HPV-specific definition rests on just two HPV16-positive patients.

The CDR3 contains 15 residues. In germline, CDR1 is MNHEY, CDR2 SVGAGI. The V and J ends lost 2 bases and 7 bases respectively, with 15 bases between them. In the case of this clone: Its matching antigen is unknown.

This sequence was found in a human donor with HPV-associated anogenital cancer. The chain links TRBV6-5 to TRBJ1-5, with a possible D match to TRBD1 (6 bases). The sample was acquired from a patient who underwent chemoradiotherapy. DNA for the CDR3: TGTGCCAGCAGTTACGGTACAGGGTTAGGCCAGCCCCAGCATTTT. Translating it yields CASSYGTGLGQPQHF.